This T cell receptor (beta chain) was sequenced during a study of post-analysis software for immune sequencing data. Overall study findings and caveats: Compared with controls, patients had more of roughly five TRBV segments, including TRBV5-6, TRBV5-1 and TRBV20-1. Controls had significantly higher normalized Chao1 diversity than multiple sclerosis patients.

Every TCR beta cDNA library bore unique molecular identifiers. From the PCR reads, TCRdb called clonotypes with MiXCR, one entry per CDR3 protein. The sample carries 700,000 to 800,000 distinct CDR3 sequences, around 27% recorded once. Turning to this clonotype: Its antigen is not identified.

Germline V gene sequence: CDR1 LGHDT, CDR2 YNNKEL (reference sequence). The CDR3 contains 12 residues. The V end was cut by 0 bases, the J end by 8 bases, with 5 bases between. The clonotype was recovered from a girl aged 10 to 17 with multiple sclerosis. The chain combines TRBV3-1 with TRBJ2-1; no clear D gene. The sequenced sample consisted of blood. Written as DNA, the CDR3 is TGTGCCAGCAGCCAAGATCGCCATGAGCAGTTCTTC. Its translation: CASSQDRHEQFF.